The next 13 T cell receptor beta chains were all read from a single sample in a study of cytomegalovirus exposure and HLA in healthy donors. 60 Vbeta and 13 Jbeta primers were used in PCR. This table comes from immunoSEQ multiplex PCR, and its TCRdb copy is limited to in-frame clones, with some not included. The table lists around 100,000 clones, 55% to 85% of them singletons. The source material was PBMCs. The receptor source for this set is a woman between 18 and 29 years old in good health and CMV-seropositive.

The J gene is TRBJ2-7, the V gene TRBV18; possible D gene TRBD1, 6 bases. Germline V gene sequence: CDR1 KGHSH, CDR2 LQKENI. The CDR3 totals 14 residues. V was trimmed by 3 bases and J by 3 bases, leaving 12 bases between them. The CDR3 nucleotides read TGTGCCAGCTCACCTCAGGGGAGTGACTACGAGCAGTACTTC. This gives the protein CASSPQGSDYEQYF. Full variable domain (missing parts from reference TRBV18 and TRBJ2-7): NAGVMQNPRHLVRRRGQEARLRCSPMKGHSHVYWYRQLPEEGLKFMVYLQKENIIDESGMPKERFSAEFPKEGPSILRIQQVVRGDSAAYFCASSPQGSDYEQYFGPGTRLTVT.

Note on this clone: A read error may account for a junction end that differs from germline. Here the CDR3 DNA reads TGTTCCAGCAGCTTACAGGGACTAACGGCAGATACGCAGTATTTT. This translates into CSSSLQGLTADTQYF. This chain connects TRBV7-9 to TRBJ2-3, with a tentative D call TRBD2 (7 bases). The CDR3 consists of 15 residues. CDR1 and CDR2 (germline): SEHNR, FQNEAQ (reference sequence).

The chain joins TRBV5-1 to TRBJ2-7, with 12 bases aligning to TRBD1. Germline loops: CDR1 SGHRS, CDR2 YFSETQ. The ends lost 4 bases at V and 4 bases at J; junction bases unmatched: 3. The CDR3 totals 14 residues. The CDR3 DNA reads TGCGCCAGCAGCGGGACAGGGGGCAGGTACGAGCAGTACTTC. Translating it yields CASSGTGGRYEQYF. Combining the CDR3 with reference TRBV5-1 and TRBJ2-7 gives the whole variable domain KAGVTQTPRYLIKTRGQQVTLSCSPISGHRSVSWYQQTPGQGLQFLFEYFSETQRNKGNFPGRFSGRQFSNSRSEMNVSTLELGDSALYLCASSGTGGRYEQYFGPGTRLTVT.

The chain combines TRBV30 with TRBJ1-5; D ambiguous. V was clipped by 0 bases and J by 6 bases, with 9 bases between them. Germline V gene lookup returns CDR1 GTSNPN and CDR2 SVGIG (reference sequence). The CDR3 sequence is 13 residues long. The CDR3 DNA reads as TGTGCCTGGAGTGTAGGAGAGACTCAGCCCCAGCATTTT. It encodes CAWSVGETQPQHF.

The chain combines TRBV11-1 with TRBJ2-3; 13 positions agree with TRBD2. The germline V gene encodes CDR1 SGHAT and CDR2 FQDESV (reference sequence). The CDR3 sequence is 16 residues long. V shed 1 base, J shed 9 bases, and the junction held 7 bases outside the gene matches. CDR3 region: CASSLGGLAGVKTQYF. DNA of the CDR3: TGTGCCAGCAGCTTAGGAGGACTAGCGGGAGTGAAGACGCAGTATTTT.

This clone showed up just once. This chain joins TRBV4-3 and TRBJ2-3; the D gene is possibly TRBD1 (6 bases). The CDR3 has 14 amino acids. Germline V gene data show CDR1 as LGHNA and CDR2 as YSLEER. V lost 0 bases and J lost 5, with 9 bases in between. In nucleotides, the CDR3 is TGCGCCAGCAGCCAAGATGAGGGGGTAGATACGCAGTATTTT. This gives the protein CASSQDEGVDTQYF.

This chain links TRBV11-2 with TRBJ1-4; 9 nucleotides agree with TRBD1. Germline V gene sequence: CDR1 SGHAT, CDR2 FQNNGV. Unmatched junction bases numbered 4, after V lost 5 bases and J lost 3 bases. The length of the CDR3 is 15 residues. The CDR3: CASSTTGGANEKLFF. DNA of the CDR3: TGTGCCAGCAGCACGACAGGGGGGGCTAATGAAAAACTGTTTTTT.

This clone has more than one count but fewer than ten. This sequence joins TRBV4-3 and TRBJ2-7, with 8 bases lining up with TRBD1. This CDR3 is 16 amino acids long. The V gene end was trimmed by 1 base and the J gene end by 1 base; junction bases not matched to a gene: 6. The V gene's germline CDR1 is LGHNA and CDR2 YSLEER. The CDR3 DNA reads TGCGCCAGCAGCCAAGTGATAGGGACAGGTTCCTACGAGCAGTACTTC. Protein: CASSQVIGTGSYEQYF.

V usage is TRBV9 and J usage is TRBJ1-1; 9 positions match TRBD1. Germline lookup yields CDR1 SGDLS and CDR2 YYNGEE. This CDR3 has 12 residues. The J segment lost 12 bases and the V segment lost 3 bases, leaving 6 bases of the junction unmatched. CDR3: CASSDGQGPPFF. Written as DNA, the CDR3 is TGTGCCAGCAGCGACGGACAGGGGCCCCCTTTCTTT.

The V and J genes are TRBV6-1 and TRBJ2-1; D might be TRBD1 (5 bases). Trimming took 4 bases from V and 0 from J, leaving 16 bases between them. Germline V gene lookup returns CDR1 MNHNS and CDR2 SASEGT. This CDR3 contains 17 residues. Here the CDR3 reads CASSAPWGLSSYNEQFF. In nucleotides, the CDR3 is TGTGCCAGCAGTGCCCCGTGGGGCCTTAGCTCCTACAATGAGCAGTTCTTC.

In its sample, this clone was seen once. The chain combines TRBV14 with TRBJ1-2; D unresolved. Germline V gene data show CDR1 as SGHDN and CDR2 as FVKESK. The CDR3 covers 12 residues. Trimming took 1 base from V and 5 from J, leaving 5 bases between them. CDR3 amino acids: CASSQALYGYTF. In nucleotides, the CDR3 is TGTGCCAGCAGCCAAGCCCTTTATGGCTACACCTTC.

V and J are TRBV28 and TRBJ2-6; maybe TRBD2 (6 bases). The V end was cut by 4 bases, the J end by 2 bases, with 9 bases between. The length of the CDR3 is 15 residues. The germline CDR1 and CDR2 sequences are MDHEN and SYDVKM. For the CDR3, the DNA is TGTGCCAGCAGTTCACTAGCTCCTGGGGCCAACGTCCTGACTTTC. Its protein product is CASSSLAPGANVLTF.

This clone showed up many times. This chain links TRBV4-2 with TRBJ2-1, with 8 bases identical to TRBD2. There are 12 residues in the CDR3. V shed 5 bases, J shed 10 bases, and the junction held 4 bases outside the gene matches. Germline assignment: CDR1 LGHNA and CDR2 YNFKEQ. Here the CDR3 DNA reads TGTGCCAGCAGCTACATAGCGGGGGAGCAGTTCTTC. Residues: CASSYIAGEQFF.